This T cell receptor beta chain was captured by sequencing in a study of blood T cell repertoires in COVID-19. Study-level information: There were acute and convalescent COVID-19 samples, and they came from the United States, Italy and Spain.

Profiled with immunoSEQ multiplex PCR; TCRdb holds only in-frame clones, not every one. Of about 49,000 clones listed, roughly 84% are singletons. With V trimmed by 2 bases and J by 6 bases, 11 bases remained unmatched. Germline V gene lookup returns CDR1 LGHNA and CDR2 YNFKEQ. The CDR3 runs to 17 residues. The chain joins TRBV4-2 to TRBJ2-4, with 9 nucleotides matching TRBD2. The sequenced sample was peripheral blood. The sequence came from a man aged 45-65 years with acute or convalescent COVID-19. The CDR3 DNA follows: TGTGCCAGCAGCCAATGGGTTAGCGGGAGTATGGGAAACATTCAGTACTTC. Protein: CASSQWVSGSMGNIQYF.